This TCR beta chain was recorded in a study of blood T cell repertoires in COVID-19. Study information: PBMCs, B-cell-depleted T cells, or T cells were the source of the cDNA or gDNA that made up the material.

The method was immunoSEQ multiplex PCR; TCRdb's version includes in-frame clones alone and lacks a portion of them. The sample has 210,000 or so clones, around four fifths seen once; the top ten hold under 3.5%. Germline V lookup: CDR1 LGHDT, CDR2 YNNKEL (reference sequence). This CDR3 has 12 residues. V was shortened by 2 bases and J by 3 bases, with 4 bases between the two germline ends. The chain has TRBV3-1 (or the pseudogene TRBV3-2) and TRBJ1-1, with no clear D. This TCR was sampled from a middle-aged man with active or convalescent COVID-19. Sequencing used peripheral blood. CDR3 region: CASSQQDTEAFF. The DNA of the CDR3 is TGTGCCAGCAGCCAACAGGACACTGAAGCTTTCTTT.